The 18 T cell receptor beta chains reported below all come from one sample, sequenced in a study of T cells in Graves' hyperthyroidism and ophthalmopathy. Researchers amplified the TCR beta CDR3 regions from RNA transcripts. Using the HTBI primer set, a first-round RT-PCR was run on the TCR CDR3. TCRdb ran MiXCR on the multiplex PCR reads and lists one entry per CDR3 protein. The sample lists around 520,000 distinct CDR3 sequences; approximately 25% were seen once. What was sequenced was blood. Receptors originate from a woman in her twenties or thirties with Graves' ophthalmopathy.

This clonotype appeared many times. The rearrangement links TRBV15 to TRBJ2-7; D gene ambiguous. Germline CDR1 reads LNHNV; CDR2 reads YYDKDF (reference sequence). CDR3 size: 12 residues. The V end lost 0 bases, the J end lost 9 bases, and 9 bases lay between the germline ends. CDR3 region: CATSRDWAVQYF. In DNA form, the CDR3 reads TGTGCCACCAGCAGAGATTGGGCAGTGCAGTACTTC.

This sequence joins TRBV5-1 and TRBJ1-2, with unresolved D. Trimming left V 6 bases short and J 14 bases short, with 20 bases between. The germline gives CDR1 SGHRS, CDR2 YFSETQ. This CDR3 region has 12 residues. The DNA of the CDR3 is TGCGCCAGCATGTGGAGATCCGAGGCTATAACCTTC. Translated, it gives CASMWRSEAITF.

The V call is TRBV7-6, the J call TRBJ2-7; 9 nucleotides align to TRBD1. Germline lookup yields CDR1 SGHVS and CDR2 FNYEAQ. Trimming took 5 bases from V and 6 from J; bases not matched to a gene: 8. The CDR3 consists of 14 residues. The DNA for the CDR3 is TGTGCCAGCAGCCCCGGGACAGGGCGCGCCGAGCAGTACTTC. Protein product: CASSPGTGRAEQYF. The variable domain in full, with the rest retrieved from reference TRBV7-6 and TRBJ2-7, is GAGVSQSPRYKVTKRGQDVALRCDPISGHVSLYWYRQALGQGPEFLTYFNYEAQQDKSGLPNDRFSAERPEGSISTLTIQRTEQRDSAMYRCASSPGTGRAEQYFGPGTRLTVT.

This clonotype was detected ten times or more. The genes are TRBV2 and TRBJ2-3; possibly TRBD1 for D (5 bases). Germline CDR1 and CDR2: SNHLY and FYNNEI. With 8 bases removed from V and 0 bases from J, the gap between germline ends came to 12 bases. The CDR3 is 14 amino acids. CDR3 protein: CASGVGASTDTQYF. The CDR3 DNA reads as TGTGCCAGCGGGGTAGGGGCTAGCACAGATACGCAGTATTTT.

This clonotype was counted at least ten times. The V call is TRBV5-1, the J call TRBJ1-1; D perhaps matches TRBD1 (6 bases). Germline lookup yields CDR1 SGHRS and CDR2 YFSETQ. The CDR3 has 14 residues. V was pared by 0 bases and J by 6 bases, with 12 bases between. CDR3 bases: TGCGCCAGCAGCTTGGTCACAGGGAAGTCTGAAGCTTTCTTT. This translates into CASSLVTGKSEAFF.

This clonotype has ten or more counts. The rearrangement uses TRBV28 and TRBJ2-6; TRBD1 matches at 12 bases. The V segment lost 4 bases and the J segment 2 bases; nucleotides outside the gene matches: 3. The V gene's germline CDR1 is MDHEN and CDR2 SYDVKM. CDR3 length: 17 amino acids. The CDR3 reads CASSSGQGAPGANVLTF. The CDR3 bases are TGTGCCAGCAGTTCGGGACAGGGGGCGCCTGGGGCCAACGTCCTGACTTTC.

This chain links TRBV5-1 with TRBJ2-7; 11 bases line up with TRBD1. V was pared by 0 bases and J by 6 bases, with 5 bases of the junction left unmatched. The CDR3 totals 15 residues. Looked up from germline, CDR1 is SGHRS and CDR2 is YFSETQ. The CDR3 sequence: CASSLAGQGAGEQYF. CDR3 coding DNA: TGCGCCAGCAGCTTGGCCGGACAGGGGGCAGGCGAGCAGTACTTC.

This clonotype was seen ten or more times. The chain recombines TRBV20-1 with TRBJ2-7, with D perhaps matching TRBD1 (5 bases). In germline, CDR1 is DFQATT, CDR2 SNEGSKA (reference sequence). Between the trimmed V and J ends, which lost 3 bases and 2 bases, there was a span of 11 bases. The CDR3 totals 13 residues. CDR3 residues: CSASSSGTYEQYF. CDR3 coding DNA: TGCAGTGCTAGTTCTTCAGGGACCTACGAGCAGTACTTC.

The table lists this clonotype with many counts. This chain connects TRBV27 to TRBJ2-2; D gene unclear. The CDR3 is 16 residues long. Germline loops: CDR1 MNHEY, CDR2 SMNVEV (reference sequence). V was cut by 0 bases and J by 2 bases, with 10 bases left in between. The CDR3 nucleotides are TGTGCCAGCAGTTTATCGAGACAAACTAACACCGGGGAGCTGTTTTTT. It encodes CASSLSRQTNTGELFF.

This clonotype was picked up many times. The chain links TRBV28 to TRBJ2-7; 8 nucleotides match TRBD1. The CDR3 extends over 13 amino acids. The junction had 7 bases not matched to a gene; V was cut back by 6 bases and J by 6 bases. The V gene's germline CDR1 is MDHEN and CDR2 SYDVKM. CDR3 in DNA: TGTGCCAGCAGGGACAGGGTGATGGGCGAGCAGTACTTC. The encoded protein is CASRDRVMGEQYF.

This clonotype was observed many times. CDR3 DNA: TGCGCCAGCAGCTTGGAGCCGACAGGTTCGGCCTACGAGCAGTACTTC. It codes for CASSLEPTGSAYEQYF. The chain is built from TRBV5-1 and TRBJ2-7, with D perhaps matching TRBD1 (6 bases). CDR1 is SGHRS, CDR2 YFSETQ, per germline. The CDR3 consists of 16 residues. V was clipped by 0 bases and J by 2 bases, with 15 bases between them.

The chain combines TRBV20-1 with TRBJ1-1, with 7 bases that match TRBD1. With 0 bases clipped from V and 0 bases from J, the junction kept 10 bases outside the gene matches. The CDR3 runs to 17 residues. Germline V CDR1 and CDR2: DFQATT, SNEGSKA (reference sequence). The CDR3 nucleotides read TGCAGTGCTAGAGATCTTCCGTTCGGGACAGTGAACACTGAAGCTTTCTTT. Protein sequence: CSARDLPFGTVNTEAFF.

The V gene is TRBV27, the J gene TRBJ2-2; TRBD2 matches at 14 bases. V shed 6 bases and J 2 bases; nucleotides not matched to a gene: 2. CDR3 size: 16 residues. Looked up from germline, CDR1 is MNHEY and CDR2 is SMNVEV (reference sequence). The CDR3 nucleotides read TGTGCCAGCAGAGGACTAGCGGGGGGAAACACCGGGGAGCTGTTTTTT. As protein: CASRGLAGGNTGELFF.

The chain employs TRBV6-1 and TRBJ1-5; the D gene is possibly TRBD1 (6 bases). V was shortened by 5 bases and J by 3 bases, with 14 bases between the two germline ends. The CDR3 runs to 15 residues. The germline gives CDR1 MNHNS, CDR2 SASEGT. The CDR3 nucleotides are TGTGCCAGCAGTACCTACAGGGCCTTCAATCAGCCCCAGCATTTT. This codes for CASSTYRAFNQPQHF.

This clonotype has at least ten counts. This rearrangement joins TRBV28 to TRBJ1-2; the D gene is possibly TRBD1 (6 bases). Germline CDR1 and CDR2: MDHEN and SYDVKM. The CDR3 has 13 residues. Trimming shortened V by 6 bases and J by 7 bases, and 15 bases separated the two germline ends. The CDR3 nucleotides are TGTGCCAGCAGACCGGGGGCGGCAGGTGGCTACACCTTC. This encodes CASRPGAAGGYTF.

The table lists this clonotype with many counts. The V call is TRBV12-3 or TRBV12-4, the J call TRBJ2-7, with a weak D call TRBD2 (6 bases). Trimming took 6 bases from V and 0 from J, leaving 12 bases between them. This CDR3 has 14 amino acids. The CDR3 here is CASSPHGGSYEQYF. The DNA of the CDR3 is TGTGCCAGCAGCCCACACGGGGGCTCCTACGAGCAGTACTTC.

This clonotype was found many times. A read error is possible here, since a much larger clone lies one base away. Likely a read error: the CDR3 ends without its conserved phenylalanine or tryptophan. This chain uses TRBV12-5 with TRBJ1-1, with a tentative D call TRBD1 (5 bases). This CDR3 has 15 residues. Looked up from germline, CDR1 is LGHNT and CDR2 is FRNRAP. The V end lost 4 bases, the J end lost 1 base, and 13 bases lay between the germline ends. Here the CDR3 DNA reads TGTGCTAGTGGTTCCTATTACGGGGGGAACACTGAAGCTTTCTCT. It yields the protein CASGSYYGGNTEAFS.

There are a few counts of this clonotype. The chain is built from TRBV18 and TRBJ1-5; D gene unclear. The germline gives CDR1 KGHSH, CDR2 LQKENI. V was clipped by 3 bases and J by 7 bases, with 10 bases between them. The CDR3 is 13 amino acids. The CDR3 region has the DNA TGTGCCAGCTCACCTGAAAGTATCCAGCCCCAGCATTTT. Its protein is CASSPESIQPQHF.